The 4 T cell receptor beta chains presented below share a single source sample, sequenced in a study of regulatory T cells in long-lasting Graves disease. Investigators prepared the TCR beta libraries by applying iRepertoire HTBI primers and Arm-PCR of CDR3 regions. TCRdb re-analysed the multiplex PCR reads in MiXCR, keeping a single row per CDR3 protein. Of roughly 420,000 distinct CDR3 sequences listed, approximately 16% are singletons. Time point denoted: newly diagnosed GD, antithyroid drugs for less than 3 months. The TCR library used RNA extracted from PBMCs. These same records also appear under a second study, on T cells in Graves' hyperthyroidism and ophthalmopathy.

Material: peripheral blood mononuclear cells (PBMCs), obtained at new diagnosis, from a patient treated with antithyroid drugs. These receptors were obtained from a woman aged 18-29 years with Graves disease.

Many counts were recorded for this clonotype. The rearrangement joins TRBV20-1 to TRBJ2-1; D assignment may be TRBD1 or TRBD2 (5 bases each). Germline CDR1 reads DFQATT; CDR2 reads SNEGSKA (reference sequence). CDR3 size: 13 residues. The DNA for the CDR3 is TGCGGGGATGCGACGTTGGGACACAATGAGCAGTTCTTC. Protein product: CGDATLGHNEQFF.

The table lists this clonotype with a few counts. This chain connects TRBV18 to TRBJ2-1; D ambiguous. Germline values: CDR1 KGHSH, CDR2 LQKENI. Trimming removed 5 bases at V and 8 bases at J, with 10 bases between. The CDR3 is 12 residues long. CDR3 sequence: CASSTRWDEQFF. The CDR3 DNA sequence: TGTGCCAGCTCAACCCGGTGGGATGAGCAGTTCTTC.

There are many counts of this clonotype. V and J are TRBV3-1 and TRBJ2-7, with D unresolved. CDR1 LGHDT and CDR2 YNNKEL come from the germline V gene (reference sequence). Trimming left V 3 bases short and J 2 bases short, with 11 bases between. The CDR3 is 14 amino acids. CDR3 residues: CASSHLGITYEQYF. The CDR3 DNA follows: TGTGCCAGCAGCCACCTAGGGATTACCTACGAGCAGTACTTC.

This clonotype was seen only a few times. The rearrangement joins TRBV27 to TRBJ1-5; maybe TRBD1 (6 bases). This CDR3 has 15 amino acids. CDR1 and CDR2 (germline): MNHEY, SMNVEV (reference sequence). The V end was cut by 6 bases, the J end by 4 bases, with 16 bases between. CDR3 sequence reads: CASRLRGKTNQPQHF. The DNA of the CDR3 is TGTGCCAGCAGGCTCAGGGGAAAGACGAATCAGCCCCAGCATTTT.